This TCR beta chain was sequenced for a study of CD8+ T cells in alopecia areata. Germline V lookup: CDR1 GTSNPN, CDR2 SVGIG (reference sequence). V was clipped by 0 bases and J by 6 bases, with 6 bases between them. CDR3 length: 11 residues. Once RNA had been extracted, it was reverse transcribed into cDNA to act as the sequencing template. Sequencing used immunoSEQ multiplex PCR; TCRdb keeps in-frame clones, though not all of them. This sample has some 100,000 clones, with under 40% found just once. Input material: CD4+ T cells sorted from blood. The rearrangement links TRBV30 to TRBJ2-7; no reliable D call. The sequence was obtained from a human donor with alopecia areata. CDR3 DNA: TGTGCCTGGAGTGTTCTAACCGAGCAGTACTTC. Its translation is CAWSVLTEQYF. The full variable domain, with the rest looked up from reference TRBV30 and TRBJ2-7, is SQTIHQWPATLVQPVGSPLSLECTVEGTSNPNLYWYRQAAGRGLQLLFYSVGIGQISSEVPQNLSASRPQDRQFILSSKKLLLSDSGFYLCAWSVLTEQYFGPGTRLTVT.